Sequencing of this T cell receptor beta chain was carried out in a study of T cells in Graves' hyperthyroidism and ophthalmopathy. What was amplified from RNA transcripts were TCR beta CDR3 regions. Carried out on the TCR CDR3, a first-round RT-PCR used the HTBI primer set. TCRdb passed the multiplex PCR reads through MiXCR, listing each CDR3 protein once. This table has 450,000 to 700,000 distinct CDR3 sequences, about 43% appearing once. The sequenced material came from peripheral blood or thyroid tissue (not recorded which). The source is a woman aged 18-29 years with Graves' hyperthyroidism.

In nucleotides, the CDR3 is TGTGCCAGCTGTCCATCACCGGGACAGGGGTGGTCACCCCTCCACTTT. Amino acids: CASCPSPGQGWSPLHF. The chain joins TRBV12-3 or TRBV12-4 to TRBJ1-6, with 10 nucleotides matching TRBD1. J lost 10 bases, V lost 8 bases, and 14 bases had no gene match. The CDR3 has 16 residues.